Listed here are 4 T cell receptor beta chains from one sample, sequenced in a study of blood T cell repertoires in COVID-19. The data were produced by immunoSEQ multiplex PCR, yet TCRdb's version contains in-frame clones alone and is incomplete. The sample carries under 120,000 clones, 69% recorded once. Sequences were obtained from peripheral blood. The receptor source for this set is a man older than 75 with acute or convalescent COVID-19.

The V and J genes are TRBV9 and TRBJ2-2; 8 nucleotides align to TRBD2. CDR3 length: 12 residues. Per the germline V gene, CDR1 is SGDLS and CDR2 is YYNGEE. V trimming: 7 bases; J trimming: 6 bases; junction bases outside the gene matches: 2. The CDR3 region is CASSTSAGELFF. In DNA form, the CDR3 reads TGTGCCAGCTCGACTAGCGCCGGGGAGCTGTTTTTT.

Worth noting for this clone: Other DNA sequences in the same sample also yield this CDR3. The chain employs TRBV7-3 and TRBJ2-1; 7 nucleotides line up with TRBD1. Trimming took 5 bases from V and 2 from J; bases not matched to a gene: 3. CDR1 and CDR2 (germline): SGHTA, FQGTGA. This CDR3 has 14 residues. The CDR3 DNA sequence: TGTGCCAGCAGCCTAGGGACAGCCTACAATGAGCAGTTCTTC. Encoded protein: CASSLGTAYNEQFF.

This chain connects TRBV14 to TRBJ2-3, with 9 bases matching TRBD1. J lost 5 bases, V lost 3 bases, and 3 bases had no gene match. Looked up from germline, CDR1 is SGHDN and CDR2 is FVKESK. The CDR3 has 14 amino acids. This chain's CDR3 is CASSQNRGRDTQYF. The CDR3 DNA reads as TGTGCCAGCAGCCAGAACAGGGGGCGAGATACGCAGTATTTT. The full variable domain, in which reference TRBV14 and TRBJ2-3 provide the parts outside the CDR3, is EAGVTQFPSHSVIEKGQTVTLRCDPISGHDNLYWYRRVMGKEIKFLLHFVKESKQDESGMPNNRFLAERTGGTYSTLKVQPAELEDSGVYFCASSQNRGRDTQYFGPGTRLTVL.

In its sample, this clone was seen a few times. V is TRBV7-2 and J is TRBJ2-2, with D unresolved. The length of the CDR3 is 12 residues. Germline V CDR1 and CDR2: SGHTA, FQGNSA. V was trimmed by 3 bases and J by 6 bases, leaving 5 bases between them. CDR3 loop: CASSFPPGELFF. For the CDR3, the DNA is TGTGCCAGCAGCTTCCCTCCCGGGGAGCTGTTTTTT.